This is a list of T cell receptor beta chains from one sample in a study of T cell changes during pregnancy in multiple sclerosis. The method was immunoSEQ multiplex PCR; TCRdb's version includes in-frame clones alone and lacks a portion of them. The sample lists just under 65,000 clones, approximately 96% occurring once. Sequenced material: CD8+ T cells from peripheral blood mononuclear cells, taken after pregnancy. The receptors originated from a female donor with multiple sclerosis, enrolled in a pregnancy study. The CDR3 runs from the conserved cysteine through the conserved F or W. Each record gives: V gene, clone size, D gene, J gene, CDR3 DNA, CDR3 protein. D genes are given only for firm matches. Clone sizes are given selectively: once, few, many, or a class where the clone is expanded.

V: TRBV29-1; size: -; D: TRBD1; J: TRBJ2-7; DNA: TGCAGCGTTGAAGGGGGCCCCCTTGACAGGGGGCACGACGAGCAGTACTTC; CDR3: CSVEGGPLDRGHDEQYF
V: TRBV4-3; size: once; D: -; J: TRBJ1-2; DNA: TGCGCCAGCAGCCAAGTTACTGGGGGGACCTATGGCTACACCTTC; CDR3: CASSQVTGGTYGYTF
V: TRBV28; size: -; D: TRBD1; J: TRBJ1-2; DNA: TGTGCCAGCAGTCTCACGACAGGGTTAAAGGATGGCTACACCTTC; CDR3: CASSLTTGLKDGYTF
V: TRBV19; size: once; D: -; J: TRBJ2-7; DNA: TGTGCCAGTAGTCCGTGGAGTGGGAGCTGGGGCGAGCAGTACTTC; CDR3: CASSPWSGSWGEQYF
V: TRBV7-9; size: -; D: TRBD1; J: TRBJ1-2; DNA: TGTGCCAGCAGCTCAGGGACAGGTGGCTACACCTTC; CDR3: CASSSGTGGYTF
V: TRBV27; size: once; D: TRBD2; J: TRBJ2-5; DNA: TGTGCCAGCAGCTACCGGACTAGCGGGAGGGAGACCCAGTACTTC; CDR3: CASSYRTSGRETQYF
V: TRBV7-9; size: once; D: TRBD1; J: TRBJ1-2; DNA: TGTGCCAGCAGCTTAGGGACCCGGACAGGGGGCCCAATGGGTGGCTACACCTTC; CDR3: CASSLGTRTGGPMGGYTF
V: TRBV13; size: -; D: TRBD2; J: TRBJ2-7; DNA: TGTGCCAGCAGCTCCGGACTAGCGGGGGAGCAGTACTTC; CDR3: CASSSGLAGEQYF
V: TRBV6-5; size: -; D: -; J: TRBJ2-7; DNA: TGTGCCAGCAGTACGCGGGACAGATTCTACGAGCAGTACTTC; CDR3: CASSTRDRFYEQYF
V: TRBV29-1; size: -; D: -; J: TRBJ1-2; DNA: TGCAGCGTTGAAGCTTCGGTTGGCTACACCTTC; CDR3: CSVEASVGYTF
V: TRBV5-1; size: -; D: -; J: TRBJ2-1; DNA: TGCGCCAGCAGCACCACAGGCGATCCTTACGATGAGCAGTTCTTC; CDR3: CASSTTGDPYDEQFF
V: TRBV2; size: -; D: TRBD1; J: TRBJ2-1; DNA: TGTGCCAGCAGTGAAGGGACAGGGGGCGGAGAGCAGTTCTTC; CDR3: CASSEGTGGGEQFF
V: TRBV28; size: -; D: TRBD2; J: TRBJ2-3; DNA: TGTGCCAGCAAAATAGTAGCGGGAGGGCGCCATACGCAGTATTTT; CDR3: CASKIVAGGRHTQYF
V: TRBV9; size: -; D: -; J: TRBJ1-2; DNA: TGTGCCAGCAGCGTTCCTCTAGATGGGGGCGAGAATGGCTACACCTTC; CDR3: CASSVPLDGGENGYTF
V: TRBV18; size: -; D: TRBD1; J: TRBJ2-7; DNA: TGTGCCAGCTCACTCGGATACAGGGGTTCGTCCTACGAGCAGTACTTC; CDR3: CASSLGYRGSSYEQYF
V: TRBV5-6; size: once; D: -; J: TRBJ1-1; DNA: TGTGCCAGCAGCACTACTGACGGTAATGAAGCTTTCTTT; CDR3: CASSTTDGNEAFF
V: TRBV7-8; size: -; D: TRBD1; J: TRBJ2-7; DNA: TGTGCCAGTACCGGGACAGGACCCTACGAGCAGTACTTC; CDR3: CASTGTGPYEQYF
V: TRBV29-1; size: -; D: TRBD2; J: TRBJ2-2; DNA: TGCAGCGTTGTGGGAGGGACCGGGGAGCTGTTTTTT; CDR3: CSVVGGTGELFF
V: TRBV19; size: -; D: -; J: TRBJ1-2; DNA: TGTGCCAGTAGCCAGGGGACCTATGGCTACACCTTC; CDR3: CASSQGTYGYTF
V: TRBV2; size: -; D: -; J: TRBJ1-2; DNA: TGTGCCAGCAGACAGGATTCTAACTATGGCTACACCTTC; CDR3: CASRQDSNYGYTF
V: TRBV13; size: once; D: TRBD2; J: TRBJ2-1; DNA: TGTGCCAGCTCCCGACTAGCAGCCTCCTACAATGAGCAGTTCTTC; CDR3: CASSRLAASYNEQFF
V: TRBV4-2; size: once; D: TRBD2; J: TRBJ2-7; DNA: TGTGCCAGCAGCCAGGCCCTAGCGGGGGACCCCTACGAGCAGTACTTC; CDR3: CASSQALAGDPYEQYF
V: TRBV7-9; size: -; D: -; J: TRBJ2-7; DNA: TGTGCCAGCAGCTCCCCCCTAGGCCGAACAGGAGAGCAGTACTTC; CDR3: CASSSPLGRTGEQYF
V: TRBV27; size: -; D: TRBD1; J: TRBJ1-2; DNA: TGTGCCACCGGATTGACAGGGTTGGGTGGCTACACCTTC; CDR3: CATGLTGLGGYTF
V: TRBV27; size: -; D: -; J: TRBJ2-1; DNA: TGTGCCAGCAGTTTATGGCAGGGCTCCTACAATGAGCAGTTCTTC; CDR3: CASSLWQGSYNEQFF
V: TRBV19; size: -; D: TRBD2; J: TRBJ2-5; DNA: TGTGCCAGCCGCGGACTAGCGGAGGGGCAAGAGACCCAGTACTTC; CDR3: CASRGLAEGQETQYF
V: TRBV7-9; size: -; D: TRBD1; J: TRBJ1-2; DNA: TGTGCCAGCAGCCCTGACAGGGCCTGGGGCTACACCTTC; CDR3: CASSPDRAWGYTF
V: TRBV5-4; size: -; D: TRBD1; J: TRBJ2-5; DNA: TGTGCCAGCAGCTCCCGGGACAGGGAAGAGACCCAGTACTTC; CDR3: CASSSRDREETQYF
V: TRBV20-1; size: once; D: -; J: TRBJ2-7; DNA: TGCAGTGCTAGAGACCCGTACGAGCAGTACTTC; CDR3: CSARDPYEQYF
V: TRBV5-1; size: -; D: -; J: TRBJ1-1; DNA: TGCGCCAGCAGCTTGGACCTTTCGGACACTGAAGCTTTCTTT; CDR3: CASSLDLSDTEAFF
V: TRBV28; size: -; D: TRBD1; J: TRBJ2-7; DNA: TGTGCCAGCAGTTTACCGATTACAGGGGACACCTACGAGCAGTACTTC; CDR3: CASSLPITGDTYEQYF
V: TRBV29-1; size: few; D: TRBD2; J: TRBJ2-5; DNA: TGCAGCGTTGAATTCCCTAGCGGGAGGGAGACCCAGTACTTC; CDR3: CSVEFPSGRETQYF
V: TRBV28; size: once; D: -; J: TRBJ1-5; DNA: TGTGCCAGCAGTTTTACAGGCCACGATCAGCCCCAGCATTTT; CDR3: CASSFTGHDQPQHF
V: TRBV7-9; size: -; D: TRBD1; J: TRBJ1-5; DNA: TGTGCCAGCAGCGAGGGACAGGGGGCTTTCCAGCCCCAGCATTTT; CDR3: CASSEGQGAFQPQHF
V: TRBV27; size: -; D: -; J: TRBJ1-2; DNA: TGTGCCAGCAGTTTATCGCGGGGTACCTATGGCTACACCTTC; CDR3: CASSLSRGTYGYTF
V: TRBV7-2; size: -; D: TRBD1; J: TRBJ1-4; DNA: TGTGCCAGCAGCTTATTATGGCAGGGGGCTCATGAAAAACTGTTTTTT; CDR3: CASSLLWQGAHEKLFF
V: TRBV11-2; size: once; D: -; J: TRBJ2-7; DNA: TGTGCCAGCACTTTACTAGAAACCTCCACCTACGAGCAGTACTTC; CDR3: CASTLLETSTYEQYF
V: TRBV19; size: -; D: TRBD1; J: TRBJ1-1; DNA: TGTGCCAGTATCACAGGGGGAAACACTGAAGCTTTCTTT; CDR3: CASITGGNTEAFF
V: TRBV10-1; size: -; D: TRBD2; J: TRBJ2-2; DNA: TGCGCCAGCAGTGAGATTGAGGGGACTAGCGGGAGTGCCCTTGGCACCGGGGAGCTGTTTTTT; CDR3: CASSEIEGTSGSALGTGELFF
V: TRBV19; size: -; D: -; J: TRBJ2-1; DNA: TGTGCCAGTAGTATTCCTTACACCGGGTCCTACAATGAGCAGTTCTTC; CDR3: CASSIPYTGSYNEQFF
V: TRBV28; size: -; D: -; J: TRBJ2-7; DNA: TGTGCCAGCAGAGTACCGGGCTACGAGCAGTACTTC; CDR3: CASRVPGYEQYF
V: TRBV27; size: few; D: TRBD1; J: TRBJ1-1; DNA: TGTGCCAGCAGTCCCTCCTGGACAGGGACAAACACTGAAGCTTTCTTT; CDR3: CASSPSWTGTNTEAFF
V: TRBV4-3; size: -; D: TRBD2; J: TRBJ2-2; DNA: TGCGCCAGCAGACCTGTAGCGGGAACCGGGGAGCTGTTTTTT; CDR3: CASRPVAGTGELFF
V: TRBV29-1; size: once; D: -; J: TRBJ1-3; DNA: TGCAGCGTCGCCGACCGGGGCACCATATATTTT; CDR3: CSVADRGTIYF
V: TRBV7-2; size: -; D: TRBD2; J: TRBJ2-3; DNA: TGTGCCAGCAGCTTTCTGCGGGAGGGCGAGCAGTATTTT; CDR3: CASSFLREGEQYF
V: TRBV28; size: -; D: -; J: TRBJ1-5; DNA: TGTGCCAGCAGTCCCCAGTGGAGCAATCAGCCCCAGCATTTT; CDR3: CASSPQWSNQPQHF
V: TRBV30; size: -; D: -; J: TRBJ2-1; DNA: TGTGCCTGGAGTCTAGGACTAGAGCAGTTCTTC; CDR3: CAWSLGLEQFF
V: TRBV6-4; size: -; D: TRBD1; J: TRBJ2-7; DNA: TGTGCCAGCAGTGACTGGACAGGATCCGAGCAGTACTTC; CDR3: CASSDWTGSEQYF
V: TRBV19; size: -; D: TRBD1; J: TRBJ2-1; DNA: TGTGCCAGTAGTATCGGACAGGGGGCATCCAATGAGCAGTTCTTC; CDR3: CASSIGQGASNEQFF
V: TRBV7-8; size: -; D: -; J: TRBJ1-4; DNA: TGTGCCAGCAGCTCCTCGGGGGGCGCAGGTGAAAAACTGTTTTTT; CDR3: CASSSSGGAGEKLFF
V: TRBV6-5; size: -; D: -; J: TRBJ2-1; DNA: TGTGCCAGCAGACATACAGTAAATGAGCAGTTCTTC; CDR3: CASRHTVNEQFF
V: TRBV28; size: -; D: TRBD2; J: TRBJ2-7; DNA: TGTGCCAGCAGTCCGTCGTCTAGCGGGCGATCCTACGAGCAGTACTTC; CDR3: CASSPSSSGRSYEQYF
V: TRBV7-2; size: -; D: -; J: TRBJ2-7; DNA: TGTGCCAGCAGCCCTACCAACTACGAGCAGTACTTC; CDR3: CASSPTNYEQYF
V: TRBV7-9; size: once; D: -; J: TRBJ1-4; DNA: TGTGCCAGCAAAGCCCCCTCCCCGGGGAGTGATGAAAAACTGTTTTTT; CDR3: CASKAPSPGSDEKLFF